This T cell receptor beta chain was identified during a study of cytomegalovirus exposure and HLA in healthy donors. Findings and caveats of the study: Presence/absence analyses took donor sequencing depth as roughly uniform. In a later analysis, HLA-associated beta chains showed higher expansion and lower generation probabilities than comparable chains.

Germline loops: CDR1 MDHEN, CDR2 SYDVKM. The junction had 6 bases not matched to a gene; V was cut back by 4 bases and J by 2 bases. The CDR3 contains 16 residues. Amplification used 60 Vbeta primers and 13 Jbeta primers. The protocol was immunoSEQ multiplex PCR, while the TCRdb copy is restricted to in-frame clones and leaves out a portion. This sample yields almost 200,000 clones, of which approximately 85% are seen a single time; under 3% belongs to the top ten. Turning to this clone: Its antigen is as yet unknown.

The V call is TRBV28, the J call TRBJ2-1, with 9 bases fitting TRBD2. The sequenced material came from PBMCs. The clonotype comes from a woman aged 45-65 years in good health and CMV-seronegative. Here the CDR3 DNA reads TGTGCCAGCAGTTATCCGACTAGCGGTACCTACAATGAGCAGTTCTTC. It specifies CASSYPTSGTYNEQFF.